This TCR beta chain came from a study of CD8 T cells in Susac syndrome. With V trimmed by 6 bases and J by 2 bases, 11 bases remained unmatched. This CDR3 comprises 17 residues. In germline, CDR1 is SEHNR, CDR2 FQNEAQ (reference sequence). Reverse transcription of roughly 0.5 to 1 ug RNA used random hexamers. From the immunoSEQ multiplex PCR reads, TCRdb called clonotypes with MiXCR, one entry per CDR3 protein. The table has 250,000 to 300,000 distinct CDR3 sequences, 89% seen once; the top ten hold about 0.17%. The gene calls are TRBV7-9 and TRBJ2-1; TRBD2 agrees at 9 bases. The sequence derives from a human donor with multiple sclerosis. Material: CD8+ T cells from PBMCs. CDR3 sequence: CASRPLMSSGTYNEQFF. The CDR3, as DNA: TGTGCCAGCAGACCCCTGATGTCTAGCGGGACCTACAATGAGCAGTTCTTC.